This T cell receptor (beta chain) comes out of a study of beta chain features in type 1 diabetes. Germline V gene data show CDR1 as SEHNR and CDR2 as FQNEAQ (reference sequence). This CDR3 region has 16 residues. Unmatched junction bases numbered 10, after V lost 5 bases and J lost 2 bases. The authors reverse transcribed all of the isolated RNA, so sequencing captured expressed TCRB transcripts. An average of approximately 3.6 million reads was obtained for naive, central memory and regulatory T cell samples. The method was immunoSEQ multiplex PCR; TCRdb's version includes in-frame clones alone and lacks a portion of them. The sample carries under 450,000 clones, over 11% recorded once. Sorting with CD45RO/CCR7/CD25/CD127/CD95/CD27 yielded naive, central memory, regulatory and stem-like memory CD4+ cells.

The material sequenced was naive CD4+ T cells from blood. The sequence came from a man in his thirties or forties in good health. The chain is built from TRBV7-9 and TRBJ2-3; 7 nucleotides match TRBD1. CDR3 sequence (DNA): TGTGCCAGCAGCCTAAGCCGGGACAGAGACACAGATACGCAGTATTTT. Its translation: CASSLSRDRDTDTQYF.